The present T cell receptor beta chain was sequenced within a study of T cells in Graves' hyperthyroidism and ophthalmopathy (dated by TCRdb to the late 2010s). As for the study more broadly: Peripheral blood was sampled at the time of initial diagnosis, prior to any treatment. An independent validation cohort of fewer than 20 hyperthyroidism patients and approximately 16 patients who later progressed to ophthalmopathy tested prospective prediction of ophthalmopathy. Following sampling, methimazole starting at 30 mg daily was given to hyperthyroidism patients, and high-dose intravenous methylprednisolone was given to ophthalmopathy patients. For training and testing, the approximately 97 patients in the discovery cohort were randomly divided in a 7:3 ratio. The paper reports TCR Vbeta CDR3 sequencing of more than 120 peripheral blood samples: some 44 ophthalmopathy, 75 to 80 hyperthyroidism and around 17 progressor patients. In addition, the study compared T-cell repertoires in thyroid tissue and in blood from about 6 Graves' hyperthyroidism patients. A discovery cohort of roughly 100 patients, 43 with Graves' ophthalmopathy and under 60 with stable Graves' hyperthyroidism, was used to find distinguishing TCR V-J signatures.

Graves' hyperthyroidism was defined as stable when no progression to ophthalmopathy occurred over 18 months of follow-up. Hyperthyroidism patients were newly diagnosed, had a disease duration of under 2 months, and were aged 18 to 65 years. The study excluded patients with uncontrolled infections, other autoimmune diseases, pregnancy or lactation. Diagnoses were based on clinical symptoms, serum thyroxine and TRAb, thyroid ultrasound and orbital computed tomography. PBMCs were separated from roughly 10 ml of fresh peripheral blood using Ficoll-Paque density gradient centrifugation. Trizol reagent was used to extract total RNA, and RNA quality was then checked on an Agilent 2100 Bioanalyzer. Between the V and J ends, shortened by 6 bases and 1 base respectively, the junction contains 13 bases. CDR1 and CDR2, per the germline V gene, are MDHEN and SYDVKM. The CDR3 covers 15 residues, taking in both the cysteine and the phenylalanine. Of the read, only the CDR3 DNA is kept; its 45 bases are in frame from base 1.

General conclusions and limits of the study: No statistical method was used to set the sample size in advance, and investigators knew the group allocation. A model built on a 13 V-J signature distinguished ophthalmopathy from stable hyperthyroidism, reaching roughly 88% sensitivity and approximately 83% specificity in cross-validation and 80%/75% in testing. Blood samples also contained most of the expanded thyroid clonotypes (frequency above 0.001), which suggests that blood repertoires may reflect thyroid immune responses. In validation, the model predicted progression to ophthalmopathy with approximately 70% sensitivity and less than 75% specificity, a median of 6.5 months before onset.

In its sample, this clonotype was seen many times. The target of this receptor is not known. No base qualities exist here, and no much larger clone lies one base off it. The TCR beta CDR3 regions were amplified from RNA transcripts. For the first round of RT-PCR on the TCR CDR3, the HTBI primer set was used together with the Qiagen OneStep RT-PCR kit. A second multiplex PCR round built the libraries, followed by size selection and purification. The libraries were sequenced on an Illumina HiSeq2000 using paired-end 100 bp reads. Per the original workflow: Raw data were processed with SOAPnuke, discarding reads with adapters, uncalled bases, mean Phred below 15, or no exact constant-primer or identifier match. COPE v1.2.5 was used to merge the high-quality paired reads, and each unique nucleotide sequence was defined as a clonotype. Clonotypes were aligned to IMGT TRBV, TRBD and TRBJ reference segments using MiTCR v1.1. The analysis was restricted to V-J combinations with a frequency above 0.0001, which together covered 99% to 99.2% of the repertoires. A TCS score was defined as the ratio of F50 (clonal expansion) to E x V (chaos), with BLOSUM62-based TCRdist applied between CDR3 peptides within each V-J. Welch's t-statistics and random forest reduced 450 to 600 V-J features to 13, which were used in a naive Bayes classifier (R e1071). TCRdb reprocessing: public reads trimmed at Q25 with fastp, clones called with MiXCR, in-frame beta chains kept. Under each unique CDR3 protein, matching rows form one entry showing the most common genes and DNA. The V and J calls, along with clone size, are taken from TCRdb and not from the paper's own processing. This sample gives about 560,000 distinct CDR3 sequences in total; around 15% of them show up just once. The ten largest clones represent more than 15% of the sample.

The sample was blood. The sequence is built from TRBV28 and TRBJ1-3, with a weak D call of TRBD1 (6 bases match). The clonotype originates from a woman aged 18-29 years with Graves' hyperthyroidism. The sequenced DNA: TGTGCCAGCAGCCTAGACAGGACTTCTGGAAACACCATATATTTT. The resulting protein is CASSLDRTSGNTIYF.